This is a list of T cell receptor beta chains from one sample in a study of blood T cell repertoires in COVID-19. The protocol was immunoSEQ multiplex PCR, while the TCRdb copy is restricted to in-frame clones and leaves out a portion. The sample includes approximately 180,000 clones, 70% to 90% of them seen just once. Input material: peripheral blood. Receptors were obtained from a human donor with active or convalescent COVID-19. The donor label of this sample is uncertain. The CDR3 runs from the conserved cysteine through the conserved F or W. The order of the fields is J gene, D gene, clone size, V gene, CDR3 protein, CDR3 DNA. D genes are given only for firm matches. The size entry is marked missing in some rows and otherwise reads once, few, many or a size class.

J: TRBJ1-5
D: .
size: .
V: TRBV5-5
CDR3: CASSLTGTHNQPQHF
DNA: TGTGCCAGCAGCTTGACGGGGACACACAATCAGCCCCAGCATTTT

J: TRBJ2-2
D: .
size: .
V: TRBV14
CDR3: CASSQVAGELFF
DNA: TGTGCCAGCAGCCAAGTCGCCGGGGAGCTGTTTTTT

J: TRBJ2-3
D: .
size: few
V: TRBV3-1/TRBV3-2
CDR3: CASSQGGGSDTQYF
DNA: TGTGCCAGCAGCCAAGGAGGAGGGAGCGATACGCAGTATTTT

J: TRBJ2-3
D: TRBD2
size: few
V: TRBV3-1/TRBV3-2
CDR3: CASSPLAGVTDTQYF
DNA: TGTGCCAGCAGCCCACTAGCGGGAGTCACAGATACGCAGTATTTT

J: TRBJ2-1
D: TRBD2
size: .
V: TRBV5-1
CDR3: CASSLGSSGIGEQFF
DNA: TGCGCCAGCAGCTTGGGGTCTAGCGGGATCGGTGAGCAGTTCTTC

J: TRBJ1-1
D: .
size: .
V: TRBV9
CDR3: CASSPAGGTEAFF
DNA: TGTGCCAGCAGCCCGGCCGGGGGGACTGAAGCTTTCTTT

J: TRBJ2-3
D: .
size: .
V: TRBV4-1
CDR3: CASSQASGTDTQYF
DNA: TGCGCCAGCAGCCAGGCGAGCGGCACAGATACGCAGTATTTT

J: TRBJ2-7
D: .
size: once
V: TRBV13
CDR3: CASSRRGTTDYEQYF
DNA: TGTGCCAGCAGCCGTCGGGGGACCACTGACTACGAGCAGTACTTC

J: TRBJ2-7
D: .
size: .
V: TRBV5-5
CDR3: CASSLRSYEQYF
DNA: TGTGCCAGCAGCTTGCGCTCCTACGAGCAGTACTTC

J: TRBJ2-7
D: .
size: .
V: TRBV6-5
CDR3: CASSSSGPYEQYF
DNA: TGTGCCAGCAGTTCTTCAGGTCCATACGAGCAGTACTTC

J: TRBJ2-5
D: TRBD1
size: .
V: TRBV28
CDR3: CASSPDRAPQRGTQYF
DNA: TGTGCCAGCAGCCCCGACAGGGCTCCTCAACGGGGGACCCAGTACTTC

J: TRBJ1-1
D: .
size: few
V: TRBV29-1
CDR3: CSGGLLNTEAFF
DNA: TGCAGCGGAGGCCTCTTGAACACTGAAGCTTTCTTT

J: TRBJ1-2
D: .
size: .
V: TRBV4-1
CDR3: CASSQVPQGNYGYTF
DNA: TGCGCCAGCAGCCAAGTTCCTCAGGGGAACTATGGCTACACCTTC

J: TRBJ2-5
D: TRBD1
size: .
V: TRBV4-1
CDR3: CASSQQGAQETQYF
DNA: TGCGCCAGCAGCCAACAGGGGGCCCAAGAGACCCAGTACTTC

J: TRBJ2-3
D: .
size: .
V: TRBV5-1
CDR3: CASSLNAPGEWDTQYF
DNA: TGCGCCAGCAGCTTGAACGCACCAGGGGAGTGGGATACGCAGTATTTT

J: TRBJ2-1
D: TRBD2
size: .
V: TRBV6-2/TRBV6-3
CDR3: CASSYAAGGRSDEQFF
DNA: TGTGCCAGCAGTTACGCGGCGGGGGGGCGGAGCGATGAGCAGTTCTTC

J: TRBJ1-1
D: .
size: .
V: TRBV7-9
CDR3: CASSLGAGNTEAFF
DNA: TGTGCCAGCAGCTTAGGGGCGGGGAACACTGAAGCTTTCTTT

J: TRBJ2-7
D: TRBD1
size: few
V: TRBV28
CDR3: CASRRPGQGKGEQYF
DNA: TGTGCCAGCAGACGACCGGGACAGGGAAAAGGCGAGCAGTACTTC

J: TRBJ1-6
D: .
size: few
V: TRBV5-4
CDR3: CASSFQGWSSPLHF
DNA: TGTGCCAGCAGCTTTCAGGGGTGGAGTTCACCCCTCCACTTT

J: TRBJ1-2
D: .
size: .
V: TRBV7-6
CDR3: CASSLPTNGRDGYTF
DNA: TGTGCCAGCAGCCTTCCCACGAATGGGCGAGATGGCTACACCTTC

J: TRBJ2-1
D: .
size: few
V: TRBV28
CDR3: CASSLRKTATFSYNEQFF
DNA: TGTGCCAGCAGTTTACGCAAGACAGCCACATTTTCCTACAATGAGCAGTTCTTC

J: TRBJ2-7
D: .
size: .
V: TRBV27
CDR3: CASTPRLGDNYEQYF
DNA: TGTGCCAGCACCCCCCGTCTAGGGGACAATTACGAGCAGTACTTC

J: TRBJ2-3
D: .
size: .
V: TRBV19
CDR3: CASSIPRGRADTQYF
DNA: TGTGCCAGTAGTATCCCCAGGGGTCGGGCAGATACGCAGTATTTT

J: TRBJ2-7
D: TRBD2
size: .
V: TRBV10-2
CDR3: CATRKREGTYEQYF
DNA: TGCGCCACCCGGAAGCGGGAGGGTACCTACGAGCAGTACTTC

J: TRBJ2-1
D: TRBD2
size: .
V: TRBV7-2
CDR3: CASSLASGLAGHEQFF
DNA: TGTGCCAGCAGCTTAGCGTCCGGACTAGCGGGCCATGAGCAGTTCTTC

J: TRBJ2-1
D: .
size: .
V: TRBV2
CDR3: CASSGSGSLLVTNEQFF
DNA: TGTGCCAGCAGTGGCTCCGGGTCTTTACTAGTAACCAATGAGCAGTTCTTC

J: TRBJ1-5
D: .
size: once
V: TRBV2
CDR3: CASRYPGGQGNQPQHF
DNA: TGTGCCAGCAGATATCCCGGGGGGCAGGGTAATCAGCCCCAGCATTTT

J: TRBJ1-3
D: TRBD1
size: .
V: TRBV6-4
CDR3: CASSAARPGQATFSGNTIYF
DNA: TGTGCCAGCAGTGCCGCCCGCCCGGGACAGGCAACTTTTTCTGGAAACACCATATATTTT